The rows below give T cell receptor beta chains drawn from one sample of a study of cutaneous CD30+ T cell lymphoproliferative disorder and hepatitis E. Some clones are missing from TCRdb's copy, which holds only in-frame ones; the method was immunoSEQ multiplex PCR. There are about 7,700 clones in the sample; approximately 74% occur only once, and more than 0.9% lies in the top ten. The sequenced sample consisted of blood. All receptors come from a human donor with a cutaneous T cell lymphoproliferative disorder associated with hepatitis E virus. The CDR3 runs from the conserved cysteine through the conserved F or W. The order of the fields is V gene, clone size, J gene, D gene, CDR3 protein, CDR3 DNA. D genes are given only for firm matches. Clone size, where shown, is once, few, many, or a class for clones that have expanded.

>TRBV7-9|-|TRBJ2-1|-
CASRPGTGDNEQFF
TGTGCCAGCAGACCGGGGACTGGAGACAATGAGCAGTTCTTC
>TRBV9|-|TRBJ1-1|-
CASSVPGVTEAFF
TGTGCCAGCAGCGTCCCCGGGGTCACTGAAGCTTTCTTT
>TRBV9|-|TRBJ2-2|-
CASSATDTGELFF
TGTGCCAGCAGCGCGACAGACACCGGGGAGCTGTTTTTT
>TRBV9|-|TRBJ2-1|-
CASSVDTGSYNEQFF
TGTGCCAGCAGCGTAGATACGGGCTCCTACAATGAGCAGTTCTTC
>TRBV10-3|-|TRBJ2-2|TRBD2
CAITEGSGGVGTGELFF
TGTGCCATCACCGAGGGTAGCGGGGGAGTCGGCACCGGGGAGCTGTTTTTT
>TRBV18|-|TRBJ2-5|-
CASSPPNPGSEETQYF
TGTGCCAGCTCACCACCGAATCCAGGTAGCGAAGAGACCCAGTACTTC
>TRBV7-6|-|TRBJ2-7|TRBD1
CASSQDRDRFYEQYF
TGTGCCAGCAGCCAAGACCGGGACAGGTTCTACGAGCAGTACTTC
>TRBV10-3|-|TRBJ2-3|-
CAIWDFTDTQYF
TGTGCCATTTGGGACTTCACAGATACGCAGTATTTT
>TRBV11-1|-|TRBJ2-5|-
CASRGLEDPETQYF
TGTGCCAGCAGGGGGTTAGAGGACCCAGAGACCCAGTACTTC
>TRBV28|-|TRBJ2-6|-
CASSLVTGANVLTF
TGTGCCAGCAGTTTAGTCACTGGGGCCAACGTCCTGACTTTC
>TRBV10-3|-|TRBJ2-2|-
CAIKRGREYGAGAGELFF
TGTGCCATCAAGAGGGGGCGGGAGTATGGTGCGGGCGCCGGGGAGCTGTTTTTT
>TRBV7-9|once|TRBJ2-5|-
CASSLSAETQYF
TGTGCCAGCAGCTTGTCCGCGGAGACCCAGTACTTC
>TRBV6-6|-|TRBJ2-5|-
CASKTSGAETQYF
TGTGCCAGCAAAACGAGCGGTGCTGAGACCCAGTACTTC
>TRBV6-5|-|TRBJ1-2|-
CASISLRDGYTF
TGTGCCAGCATTAGCCTTAGGGATGGCTACACCTTC
>TRBV5-1|-|TRBJ2-7|TRBD1
CASSLGPGTGGHQSYEQYF
TGCGCCAGCAGCTTGGGGCCGGGGACAGGGGGCCACCAGTCCTACGAGCAGTACTTC
>TRBV11-2|-|TRBJ2-7|TRBD1
CASSLGQGPGEQYF
TGTGCCAGCAGCTTAGGACAGGGCCCGGGAGAGCAGTACTTC
>TRBV4-3|-|TRBJ2-1|-
CASSQDRRGNEQFF
TGCGCCAGCAGCCAAGATAGGCGGGGCAATGAGCAGTTCTTC
>TRBV5-5|-|TRBJ2-5|TRBD2
CASSPTSAQETQYF
TGTGCCAGCAGCCCGACTAGCGCGCAAGAGACCCAGTACTTC
>TRBV11-2|-|TRBJ1-6|-
CASSLAGASSYNSPLHF
TGTGCCAGCAGCTTAGCTGGGGCGAGCTCCTATAATTCACCCCTCCACTTT
>TRBV7-8|few|TRBJ1-2|TRBD1
CASSSDSTGGGYGYTF
TGTGCCAGCAGCTCAGACTCGACAGGGGGCGGCTATGGCTACACCTTC
>TRBV7-9|-|TRBJ2-1|TRBD1
CASSSQPETGVDNEQFF
TGTGCCAGCAGCTCACAACCCGAGACAGGGGTTGACAATGAGCAGTTCTTC
>TRBV27|-|TRBJ2-7|-
CASTSVHEQYF
TGTGCCAGCACCTCGGTACACGAGCAGTACTTC
>TRBV7-9|-|TRBJ1-1|TRBD1
CASSSGQGTEAFF
TGTGCCAGCAGCTCGGGACAGGGCACTGAAGCTTTCTTT
>TRBV4-3|-|TRBJ2-1|TRBD1
CASSQGQGVNNEQFF
TGCGCCAGCAGCCAGGGACAGGGTGTTAACAATGAGCAGTTCTTC
>TRBV7-9|-|TRBJ1-2|-
CASSDSGTANYGYTF
TGTGCCAGCAGCGACTCGGGGACGGCTAACTATGGCTACACCTTC
>TRBV19|-|TRBJ2-1|TRBD2
CASSMAGGPYNEQFF
TGTGCCAGTAGTATGGCGGGAGGGCCCTACAATGAGCAGTTCTTC
>TRBV25-1|-|TRBJ2-7|-
CASTDGDRAYEQYF
TGTGCCAGCACAGATGGGGACCGGGCCTACGAGCAGTACTTC
>TRBV7-2|-|TRBJ1-4|-
CASSLAGDSDEKLFF
TGTGCCAGCAGCTTAGCTGGGGATTCGGATGAAAAACTGTTTTTT
>TRBV4-3|-|TRBJ1-5|-
CASSQDQGQFQPQHF
TGCGCCAGCAGCCAAGATCAGGGGCAGTTTCAGCCCCAGCATTTT
>TRBV4-1|-|TRBJ2-7|-
CASSQDSGQKTYEQYF
TGCGCCAGCAGCCAAGATTCAGGGCAGAAAACCTACGAGCAGTACTTC
>TRBV9|few|TRBJ2-7|-
CASSVDTGSSSYEQYF
TGTGCCAGCAGCGTGGATACGGGATCCAGCTCCTACGAGCAGTACTTC
>TRBV6-5|-|TRBJ2-5|TRBD1
CASSYSTGPKETQYF
TGTGCCAGCAGTTATTCGACAGGGCCGAAAGAGACCCAGTACTTC
>TRBV14|-|TRBJ2-6|TRBD2
CASSQLGLAGANVLTF
TGTGCCAGCAGCCAATTGGGACTAGCTGGGGCCAACGTCCTGACTTTC
>TRBV30|-|TRBJ2-1|TRBD2
CAWSELAGVDEQFF
TGTGCCTGGAGTGAGTTGGCGGGAGTGGATGAGCAGTTCTTC
>TRBV27|once|TRBJ1-2|-
CASSFLAGATGYTF
TGTGCCAGCAGTTTCCTCGCAGGGGCGACTGGCTACACCTTC
>TRBV2|once|TRBJ1-1|-
CASTYEDTEAFF
TGTGCCAGCACCTATGAGGACACTGAAGCTTTCTTT
>TRBV29-1|once|TRBJ2-3|TRBD2
CSVNGPWDYVTDTQYF
TGCAGCGTTAATGGACCCTGGGACTACGTCACAGATACGCAGTATTTT
>TRBV19|once|TRBJ1-1|TRBD1
CASRGGFLQGRANTEAFF
TGTGCCAGTAGAGGGGGGTTTCTACAGGGGAGGGCGAACACTGAAGCTTTCTTT
>TRBV6-5|-|TRBJ2-1|-
CASSSLNEQFF
TGTGCCAGCAGTTCACTTAATGAGCAGTTCTTC
>TRBV4-2|-|TRBJ2-7|-
CASSQDKASSYEQYF
TGTGCCAGCAGCCAAGATAAAGCGAGCTCCTACGAGCAGTACTTC
>TRBV5-1|few|TRBJ2-1|-
CASSLPGTVNNEQFF
TGCGCCAGCAGCTTGCCCGGGACGGTTAACAATGAGCAGTTCTTC
>TRBV5-1|-|TRBJ2-5|TRBD2
CASSLGLFGLAGGGRRETQYF
TGCGCCAGCAGCTTGGGATTATTTGGACTAGCGGGGGGAGGTAGGAGAGAGACCCAGTACTTC
>TRBV6-5|few|TRBJ1-2|TRBD1
CASRAGTVHGYTF
TGTGCCAGCAGGGCCGGGACAGTCCATGGCTACACCTTC
>TRBV4-3|-|TRBJ2-4|TRBD1
CASSHRGQGAIENIQYF
TGCGCCAGCAGCCACAGAGGACAGGGGGCGATTGAAAACATTCAGTACTTC
>TRBV28|few|TRBJ2-3|-
CASSDMFSTDTQYF
TGTGCCAGCTCAGATATGTTCAGCACAGATACGCAGTATTTT
>TRBV5-1|-|TRBJ2-2|TRBD1
CASSLGGQAGELFF
TGCGCCAGCAGCTTGGGGGGACAGGCCGGGGAGCTGTTTTTT
>TRBV5-1|-|TRBJ1-2|-
CASSPSLGYGYTF
TGCGCCAGCAGTCCCTCACTGGGTTATGGCTACACCTTC
>TRBV27|-|TRBJ1-1|-
CASSLLGYTEAFF
TGTGCCAGCAGTTTATTAGGGTACACTGAAGCTTTCTTT
>TRBV28|-|TRBJ2-7|-
CASTTLMDPSYEQYF
TGTGCCAGCACTACCTTGATGGACCCCTCCTACGAGCAGTACTTC